This TCR beta chain was identified during a study of blood T cell repertoires in COVID-19. On the study more broadly: The United States, Italy and Spain were the sources of the acute and convalescent COVID-19 samples. The cDNA or gDNA used as material had been derived from T cells, B-cell-depleted T cells, or PBMCs.

The CDR3 spans 12 residues. V was trimmed by 5 bases and J by 15 bases, leaving 14 bases between them. Germline V gene lookup returns CDR1 SGHVS and CDR2 FQNEAQ. Under the authors' procedure: The assay estimated nucleated cells by amplifying reference gene primers. Only in-frame clones appear in the TCRdb table, and some are missing; sequencing was by immunoSEQ multiplex PCR. V and J calls and clone size are as listed in that table; D and trimming were resolved from the DNA. The top ten hold over 2% of the sample, which has roughly 260,000 clones, around 87% seen once. In this sample, this clone turned up a few times.

The gene calls are TRBV7-8 and TRBJ1-6; D gene ambiguous. Source material: peripheral blood. The receptor was derived from a woman aged 50 to 65 with acute or convalescent COVID-19. This chain's CDR3 is CASSPTHPHLHF. For the CDR3, the DNA is TGTGCCAGCAGCCCTACTCACCCCCACCTCCACTTT.